This is a list of T cell receptor beta chains from one sample in a study of blood T cell repertoires in COVID-19. Libraries were prepared by immunoSEQ multiplex PCR; TCRdb keeps only in-frame clonotypes and omits some of them. The repertoire holds about 100,000 clones, around four fifths seen once, with approximately 31% in the top ten. The sample was peripheral blood. These receptors were obtained from a man aged 65 to 85 with active or convalescent COVID-19. CDR3s leave out the opening cysteine and the closing phenylalanine or tryptophan. Not all rows give a size; the values are once, few, many and, for expanded clones, a class.

len | j_gene | v_gene | abundance | CDR3aa
12 | TRBJ2-5 | TRBV15 | - | ATSRAGGQETQY
12 | TRBJ1-5 | TRBV29-1 | once | PEKGREMNQPQH
16 | TRBJ1-5 | TRBV19 | few | ASSIKNRVRTFNQPQH
12 | TRBJ2-7 | TRBV6-5 | - | ASNRQGVSYEQY
11 | TRBJ1-2 | TRBV2 | - | ASKVAPGYGYT
13 | TRBJ2-1 | TRBV29-1 | - | SVGPGTTFYNEQF
14 | TRBJ1-2 | TRBV11-2 | - | ASSLVQGVSNYGYT
13 | TRBJ1-2 | TRBV5-4 | - | ASSPAGGVPGGYT
17 | TRBJ2-7 | TRBV7-2 | - | ASSLPPWASGTVVYEQY
13 | TRBJ2-3 | TRBV9 | - | ASSATGTATDTQY
11 | TRBJ2-5 | TRBV7-2 | - | ASSFSGPETQY
13 | TRBJ2-3 | TRBV19 | - | ATEREGQGTDTQY
14 | TRBJ1-2 | TRBV19 | - | ASSIGRAGPNYGYT
14 | TRBJ1-1 | TRBV19 | - | ASSIGRRGIKVEAF